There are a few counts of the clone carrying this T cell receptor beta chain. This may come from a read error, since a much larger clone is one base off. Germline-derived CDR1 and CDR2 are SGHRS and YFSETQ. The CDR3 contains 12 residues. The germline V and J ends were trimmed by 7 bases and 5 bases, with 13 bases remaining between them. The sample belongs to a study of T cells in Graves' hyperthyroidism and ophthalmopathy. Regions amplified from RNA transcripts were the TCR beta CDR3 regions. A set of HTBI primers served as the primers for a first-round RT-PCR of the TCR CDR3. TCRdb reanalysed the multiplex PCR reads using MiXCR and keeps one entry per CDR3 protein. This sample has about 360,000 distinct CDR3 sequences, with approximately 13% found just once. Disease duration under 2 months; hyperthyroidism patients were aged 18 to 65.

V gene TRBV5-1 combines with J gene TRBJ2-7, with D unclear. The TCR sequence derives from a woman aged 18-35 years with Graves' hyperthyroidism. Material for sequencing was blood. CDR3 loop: CASGPPMDEQYF. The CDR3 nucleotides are TGCGCCAGCGGCCCCCCGATGGACGAGCAGTACTTC.